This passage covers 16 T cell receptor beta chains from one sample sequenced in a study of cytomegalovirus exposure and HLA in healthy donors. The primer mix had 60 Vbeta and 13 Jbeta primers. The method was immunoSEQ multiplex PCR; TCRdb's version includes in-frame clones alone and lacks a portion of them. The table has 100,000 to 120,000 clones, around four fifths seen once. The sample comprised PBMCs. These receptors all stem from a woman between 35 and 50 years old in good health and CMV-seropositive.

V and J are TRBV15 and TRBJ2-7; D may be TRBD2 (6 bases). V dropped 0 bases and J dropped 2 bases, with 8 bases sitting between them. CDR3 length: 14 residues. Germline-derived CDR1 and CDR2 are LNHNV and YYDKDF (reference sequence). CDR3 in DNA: TGTGCCACCAGCAGAGATCGCGGGACCTACGAGCAGTACTTC. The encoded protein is CATSRDRGTYEQYF. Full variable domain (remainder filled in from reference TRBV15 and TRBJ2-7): DAMVIQNPRYQVTQFGKPVTLSCSQTLNHNVMYWYQQKSSQAPKLLFHYYDKDFNNEADTPDNFQSRRPNTSFCFLDIRSPGLGDTAMYLCATSRDRGTYEQYFGPGTRLTVT.

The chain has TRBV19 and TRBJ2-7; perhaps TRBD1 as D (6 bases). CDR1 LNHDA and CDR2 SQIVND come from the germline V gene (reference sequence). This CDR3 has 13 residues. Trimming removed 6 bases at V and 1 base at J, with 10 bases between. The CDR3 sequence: CASRSTGSYEQYF. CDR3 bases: TGTGCCAGTAGGTCGACAGGTTCCTACGAGCAGTACTTC.

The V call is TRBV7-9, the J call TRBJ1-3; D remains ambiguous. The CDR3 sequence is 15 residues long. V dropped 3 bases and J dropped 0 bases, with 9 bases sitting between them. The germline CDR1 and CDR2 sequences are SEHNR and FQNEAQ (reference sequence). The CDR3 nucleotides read TGTGCCAGCAGCTTGCCGGGGTCCTCTGGAAACACCATATATTTT. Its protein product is CASSLPGSSGNTIYF.

CDR3 DNA: TGTGCCAGCAGCAGAGGACTAGCGGGCCTTCAGAGCTCCTACAATGAGCAGTTCTTC. Translation: CASSRGLAGLQSSYNEQFF. The rearrangement uses TRBV21-1 and TRBJ2-1; the D call in the table, TRBD2, was not verified against the DNA. TRBV21-1 is a pseudogene. CDR3 size: 19 residues.

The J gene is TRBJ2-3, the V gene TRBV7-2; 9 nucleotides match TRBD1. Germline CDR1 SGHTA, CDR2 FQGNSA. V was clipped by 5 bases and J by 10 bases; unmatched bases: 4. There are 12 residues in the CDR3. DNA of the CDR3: TGTGCCAGCAGCCCCCGGGACAGGGCGCAGTATTTT. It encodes CASSPRDRAQYF.

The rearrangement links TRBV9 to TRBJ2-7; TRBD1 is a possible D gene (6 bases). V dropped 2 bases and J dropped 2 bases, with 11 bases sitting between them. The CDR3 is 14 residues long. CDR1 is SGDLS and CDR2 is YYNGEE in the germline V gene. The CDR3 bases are TGTGCCAGCAGCGTTGGGACAAGAACCTACGAGCAGTACTTC. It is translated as CASSVGTRTYEQYF.

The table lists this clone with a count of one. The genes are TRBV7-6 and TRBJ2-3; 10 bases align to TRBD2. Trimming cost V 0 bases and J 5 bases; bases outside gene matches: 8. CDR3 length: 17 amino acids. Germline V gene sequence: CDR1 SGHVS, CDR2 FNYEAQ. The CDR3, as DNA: TGTGCCAGCAGCTTAGCATCGGCTAGCGGGAGTCAAGATACGCAGTATTTT. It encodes CASSLASASGSQDTQYF.

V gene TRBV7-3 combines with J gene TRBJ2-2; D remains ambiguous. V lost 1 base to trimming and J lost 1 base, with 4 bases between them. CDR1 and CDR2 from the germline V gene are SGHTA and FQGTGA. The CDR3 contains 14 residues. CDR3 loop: CASSLRGNTGELFF. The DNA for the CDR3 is TGTGCCAGCAGCTTAAGAGGGAACACCGGGGAGCTGTTTTTT. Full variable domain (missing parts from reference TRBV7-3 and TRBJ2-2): GAGVSQTPSNKVTEKGKYVELRCDPISGHTALYWYRQSLGQGPEFLIYFQGTGAADDSGLPNDRFFAVRPEGSVSTLKIQRTERGDSAVYLCASSLRGNTGELFFGEGSRLTVL.

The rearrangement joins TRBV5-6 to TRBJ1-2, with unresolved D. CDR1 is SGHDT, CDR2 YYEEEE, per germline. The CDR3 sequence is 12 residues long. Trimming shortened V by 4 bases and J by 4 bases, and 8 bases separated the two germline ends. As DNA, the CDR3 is TGTGCCAGCAGCGCCGCGGCCTATGGCTACACCTTC. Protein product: CASSAAAYGYTF.

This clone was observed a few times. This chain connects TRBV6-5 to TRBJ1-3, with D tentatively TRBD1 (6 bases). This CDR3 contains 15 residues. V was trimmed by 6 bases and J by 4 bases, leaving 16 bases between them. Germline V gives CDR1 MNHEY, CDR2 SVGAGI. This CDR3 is CASSQGPGQGNTIYF. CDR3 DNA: TGTGCCAGCAGCCAGGGGCCGGGGCAGGGAAACACCATATATTTT.

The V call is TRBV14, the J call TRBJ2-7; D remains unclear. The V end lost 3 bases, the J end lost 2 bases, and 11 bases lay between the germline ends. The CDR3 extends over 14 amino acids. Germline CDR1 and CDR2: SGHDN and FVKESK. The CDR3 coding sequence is TGTGCCAGCAGCCATGGCCTCAACCCCTACGAGCAGTACTTC. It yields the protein CASSHGLNPYEQYF.

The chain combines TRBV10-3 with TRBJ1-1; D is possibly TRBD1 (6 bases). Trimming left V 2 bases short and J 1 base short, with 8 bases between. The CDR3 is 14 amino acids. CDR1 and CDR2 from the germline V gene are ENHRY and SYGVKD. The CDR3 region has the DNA TGTGCCATCAGTGAGCGACAGGCGAACACTGAAGCTTTCTTT. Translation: CAISERQANTEAFF.

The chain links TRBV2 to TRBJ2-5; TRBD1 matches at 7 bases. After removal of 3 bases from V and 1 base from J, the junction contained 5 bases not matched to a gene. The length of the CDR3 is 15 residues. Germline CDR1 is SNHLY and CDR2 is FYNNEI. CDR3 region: CASSDRGQGQETQYF. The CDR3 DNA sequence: TGTGCCAGCAGTGATAGGGGGCAGGGCCAAGAGACCCAGTACTTC. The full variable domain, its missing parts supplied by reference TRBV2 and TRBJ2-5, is EPEVTQTPSHQVTQMGQEVILRCVPISNHLYFYWYRQILGQKVEFLVSFYNNEISEKSEIFDDQFSVERPDGSNFTLKIRSTKLEDSAMYFCASSDRGQGQETQYFGPGTRLLVL.

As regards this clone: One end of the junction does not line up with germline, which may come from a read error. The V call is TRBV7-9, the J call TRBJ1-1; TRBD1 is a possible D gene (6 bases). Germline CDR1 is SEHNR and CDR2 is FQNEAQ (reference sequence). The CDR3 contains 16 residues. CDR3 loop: CSSSPGTWTANTEAFF. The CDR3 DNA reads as TGTTCCAGCAGTCCCGGAACATGGACAGCAAACACTGAAGCTTTCTTT.

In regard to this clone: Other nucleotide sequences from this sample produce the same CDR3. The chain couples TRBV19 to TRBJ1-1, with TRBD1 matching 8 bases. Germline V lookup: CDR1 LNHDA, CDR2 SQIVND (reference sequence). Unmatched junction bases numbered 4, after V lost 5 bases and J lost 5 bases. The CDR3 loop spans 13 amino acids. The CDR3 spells CASSLTGGTEAFF. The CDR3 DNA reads TGTGCCAGTAGTCTAACAGGGGGGACTGAAGCTTTCTTT.

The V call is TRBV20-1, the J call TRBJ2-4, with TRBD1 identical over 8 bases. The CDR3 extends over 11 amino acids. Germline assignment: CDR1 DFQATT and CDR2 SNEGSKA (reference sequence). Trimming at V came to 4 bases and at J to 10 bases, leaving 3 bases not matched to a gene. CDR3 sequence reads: CSATTGGIQYF. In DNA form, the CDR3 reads TGCAGTGCTACAACAGGGGGAATTCAGTACTTC.